The 13 T cell receptor beta chains below were found in one sample sequenced in a study of human T cells and chemical hapten exposure. The time point here: patch test 1, 2 weeks after DPC sensitization. The treatment is: therapeutic diphenylcyclopropenone sensitization with weekly scalp DPC. TCRdb reprocessed the RACE reads via MiXCR and lists one record per CDR3 protein. The sample yields about 110,000 distinct CDR3 sequences, 8% to 13% seen once. Specimen: whole blood, collected in connection with sensitization to the hapten diphenylcyclopropenone (DPC). The origin of the receptors is a woman aged 40 to 50 with alopecia areata. Some clones in this sample may be carry-over from other donors' samples.

This clonotype was seen repeatedly, ten times or more. V is TRBV5-1 and J is TRBJ2-3; D remains unclear. Germline V gene sequence: CDR1 SGHRS, CDR2 YFSETQ. The CDR3 totals 15 residues. V lost 0 bases and J lost 4, with 12 bases in between. The CDR3: CASSLAAGLADTQYF. The CDR3, as DNA: TGCGCCAGCAGCTTGGCCGCCGGCCTCGCAGATACGCAGTATTTT.

The chain carries TRBV7-2 and TRBJ2-1, with D unresolved. Trimming took off 5 bases at V and 3 bases at J, with 8 bases between the two ends. Germline V gives CDR1 SGHTA, CDR2 FQGNSA. This CDR3 has 13 residues. This CDR3 is CASSPGRYNEQFF. CDR3 nucleotide sequence: TGTGCCAGCAGCCCGGGTCGCTACAATGAGCAGTTCTTC.

The sample holds a few counts of this clonotype. The V call is TRBV6-1, the J call TRBJ1-5; D unresolved. CDR1 and CDR2 from the germline V gene are MNHNS and SASEGT. CDR3 size: 10 residues. V was shortened by 3 bases and J by 12 bases, with 6 bases between the two germline ends. CDR3 sequence reads: CASSDTVQHF. The DNA for the CDR3 is TGTGCCAGCAGTGATACGGTCCAGCATTTT.

The rearrangement links TRBV10-3 to TRBJ1-2; TRBD1 might be the D (5 bases). The CDR3 is made up of 14 amino acids. CDR1 and CDR2 from the germline V gene are ENHRY and SYGVKD. V was cut by 10 bases and J by 3 bases, with 18 bases left in between. CDR3 in amino acids: CATDDSLFDYGYTF. CDR3 in DNA: TGTGCCACCGATGACAGTCTATTCGACTATGGCTACACCTTC.

The chain couples TRBV6-6 to TRBJ2-7, with a tentative D call TRBD2 (6 bases). The germline CDR1 and CDR2 sequences are MNHNY and SVGAGI (reference sequence). CDR3 length: 14 amino acids. V gave up 5 bases and J gave up 7 bases, with 18 bases separating them. The DNA for the CDR3 is TGTGCCAGCAGTCCACTGGGACGGGAGTGGGAGCAGTACTTC. Translated, it gives CASSPLGREWEQYF.

This clonotype has more than one count but fewer than ten. In this CDR3 the conserved last residue, phenylalanine or tryptophan, is missing, so a read error is likely. The limits of the CDR3 on the DNA are not certain, so only TCRdb's listed CDR3 is given. V usage is TRBV5-4 and J usage is TRBJ2-3; the table calls TRBD1, which could not be checked here. CDR1 and CDR2 (germline): SGHNT, YYREEE (reference sequence). The CDR3 totals 11 residues, both ends included. This chain's CDR3 is CASSSAGQVLL.

This chain links TRBV7-2 with TRBJ1-1; TRBD1 is a possible D gene (5 bases). The CDR3 extends over 12 amino acids. V was pared by 3 bases and J by 7 bases, with 9 bases between. From germline, CDR1 is SGHTA and CDR2 FQGNSA. CDR3 sequence: CASSFQQVEAFF. The CDR3 nucleotides are TGTGCCAGCAGCTTTCAACAGGTTGAAGCTTTCTTT.

V and J are TRBV5-1 and TRBJ2-6, with a tentative D call TRBD1 (6 bases). The CDR3 consists of 15 residues. The V gene lost 5 bases and the J gene lost 0 bases, with 9 bases spanning the gap. CDR1 and CDR2 (germline): SGHRS, YFSETQ. The CDR3 bases are TGCGCCAGCAGACCACAGGGCTCTGGGGCCAACGTCCTGACTTTC. Its translation: CASRPQGSGANVLTF.

This clonotype has a count of ten or more. The chain carries TRBV5-1 and TRBJ2-2, with D perhaps given as TRBD1 or TRBD2 (5 bases each). Trimming took off 3 bases at V and 7 bases at J, with 13 bases between the two ends. The CDR3 length is 14 residues. Germline lookup yields CDR1 SGHRS and CDR2 YFSETQ. The chain's CDR3 is CASSWGPNGGELFF. For the CDR3, the DNA is TGCGCCAGCAGCTGGGGACCCAATGGCGGGGAGCTGTTTTTT. Full variable domain (rest looked up from reference TRBV5-1 and TRBJ2-2): KAGVTQTPRYLIKTRGQQVTLSCSPISGHRSVSWYQQTPGQGLQFLFEYFSETQRNKGNFPGRFSGRQFSNSRSEMNVSTLELGDSALYLCASSWGPNGGELFFGEGSRLTVL.

In its sample, this clonotype was seen a few times. V is TRBV28 and J is TRBJ1-2; TRBD1 matches 7 bases. This CDR3 has 14 amino acids. Germline loops: CDR1 MDHEN, CDR2 SYDVKM. With 8 bases clipped from V and 3 bases from J, the junction kept 9 bases outside the gene matches. CDR3 nucleotide sequence: TGTGCCAGCTTAGTATCCGGGACAGACTATGGCTACACCTTC. Residues: CASLVSGTDYGYTF.

V gene TRBV7-2 combines with J gene TRBJ2-3, with D tentatively TRBD1 (7 bases). V was trimmed by 3 bases and J by 3 bases, leaving 16 bases between them. Germline V gives CDR1 SGHTA, CDR2 FQGNSA. This CDR3 comprises 16 residues. CDR3 sequence: CASSLGVRGVTDTQYF. CDR3 DNA sequence: TGTGCCAGCAGCTTGGGCGTCAGGGGGGTGACAGATACGCAGTATTTT.

This clonotype was seen more than once but under ten times. The chain uses TRBV2 and TRBJ1-5, with D unresolved. CDR3 length: 17 amino acids. Germline V gene sequence: CDR1 SNHLY, CDR2 FYNNEI. V lost 1 base and J 3 bases, leaving 16 bases between the germline ends. The CDR3 bases are TGTGCCAGCAGTGAAGTTCGGGCAGCGAGGGCCAATCAGCCCCAGCATTTT. Translated: CASSEVRAARANQPQHF.

CDR3 amino acids: CASSQARAHTGSDTQYF. The CDR3 DNA follows: TGTGCCAGCAGCCAGGCCAGGGCACACACGGGTTCAGATACGCAGTATTTT. The J gene is TRBJ2-3, the V gene TRBV12-3 or TRBV12-4, with TRBD1 as a possible D gene (5 bases). Between the trimmed V and J ends, which lost 6 bases and 4 bases, there was a span of 23 bases. This CDR3 has 17 amino acids.